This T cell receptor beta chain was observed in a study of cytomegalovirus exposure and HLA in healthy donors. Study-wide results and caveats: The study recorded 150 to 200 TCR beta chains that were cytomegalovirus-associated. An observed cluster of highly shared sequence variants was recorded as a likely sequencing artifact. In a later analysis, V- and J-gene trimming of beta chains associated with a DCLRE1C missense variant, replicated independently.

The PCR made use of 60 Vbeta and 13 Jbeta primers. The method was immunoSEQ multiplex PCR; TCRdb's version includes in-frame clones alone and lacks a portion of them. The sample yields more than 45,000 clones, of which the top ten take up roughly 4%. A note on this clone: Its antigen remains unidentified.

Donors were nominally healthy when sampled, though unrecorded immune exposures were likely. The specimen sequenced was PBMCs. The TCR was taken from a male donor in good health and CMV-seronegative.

The DNA for the CDR3 is TGCGCCAGCAGCTCTGGTAACAGGGGCAATGAGCAGTTCTTC. It specifies CASSSGNRGNEQFF. The gene calls are TRBV5-1 and TRBJ2-1; 7 positions match TRBD1. There are 14 residues in the CDR3. J was trimmed by 6 bases and V by 3 bases; bases with no gene match: 6. The germline CDR1 and CDR2 sequences are SGHRS and YFSETQ.